The rows below give T cell receptor beta chains drawn from one sample of a study of regulatory T cells in long-lasting Graves disease. MiXCR, applied by TCRdb to the multiplex PCR reads, yields one record per CDR3 protein. The sample holds about 470,000 distinct CDR3 sequences, under 15% seen once. The data were also submitted as part of a second study, on T cells in Graves' hyperthyroidism and ophthalmopathy.

Specimen: peripheral blood mononuclear cells (PBMCs), collected at new diagnosis, from a patient treated with antithyroid drugs. The origin of the receptors is a woman aged 25 to 39 with Graves disease. CDR3s include the opening cysteine and the closing phenylalanine or tryptophan. D genes are given only for firm matches. For some rows the clone size is stated as once, few or many, or as a class when expanded; others skip it.

V: TRBV13
J: TRBJ2-1
size: many
D: .
CDR3: CASSLFDNEQFF
DNA: TGTGCCAGCAGCTTATTTGACAATGAGCAGTTCTTC

V: TRBV12-3/TRBV12-4
J: TRBJ1-1
size: .
D: .
CDR3: CASTPGGATEAFF
DNA: TGTGCCAGCACCCCCGGGGGGGCCACTGAAGCTTTCTTT

V: TRBV20-1
J: TRBJ2-6
size: .
D: .
CDR3: CSARSRAGANVLTF
DNA: TGCAGTGCTAGGTCTCGGGCTGGGGCCAACGTCCTGACTTTC

V: TRBV11-2
J: TRBJ2-7
size: many
D: .
CDR3: CASSLLQGDYEQYF
DNA: TGTGCCAGCAGCTTATTGCAGGGCGACTACGAGCAGTACTTC

V: TRBV24-1
J: TRBJ2-1
size: many
D: TRBD2
CDR3: CATSERSSGSSYNEQFF
DNA: TGTGCCACCAGTGAACGATCTAGCGGGAGCTCCTACAATGAGCAGTTCTTC

V: TRBV30
J: TRBJ1-1
size: many
D: .
CDR3: CAWNRGNTEAFF
DNA: TGTGCCTGGAATCGGGGGAACACTGAAGCTTTCTTT

V: TRBV28
J: TRBJ1-4
size: many
D: TRBD1
CDR3: CASSKGTLGTDNEKLFF
DNA: TGTGCCAGCAGTAAGGGGACTCTCGGGACAGATAATGAAAAACTGTTTTTT

V: TRBV20-1
J: TRBJ1-1
size: many
D: TRBD1
CDR3: CSAPTGGTEAFF
DNA: TGCAGTGCCCCTACAGGGGGAACTGAAGCTTTCTTT

V: TRBV19
J: TRBJ2-2
size: .
D: TRBD2
CDR3: CATRKTSGSTGELFF
DNA: TGTGCCACCAGGAAGACTAGCGGGAGCACCGGGGAGCTGTTTTTT

V: TRBV20-1
J: TRBJ2-7
size: few
D: .
CDR3: CSASAVIYEQYF
DNA: TGCAGTGCTAGCGCCGTGATCTACGAGCAGTACTTC

V: TRBV3-1
J: TRBJ2-3
size: few
D: TRBD2
CDR3: CASSQDLLAGTDTQYF
DNA: TGTGCCAGCAGCCAAGATCTACTAGCGGGCACAGATACGCAGTATTTT

V: TRBV5-1
J: TRBJ2-5
size: few
D: .
CDR3: CASSLGRVQETQYF
DNA: TGCGCCAGCAGCTTGGGGCGGGTACAAGAGACCCAGTACTTC

V: TRBV7-9
J: TRBJ2-3
size: .
D: TRBD2
CDR3: CASSLTSGRGSDTQYF
DNA: TGTGCCAGCAGCTTAACTAGCGGGAGAGGTTCAGATACGCAGTATTTT

V: TRBV12-3/TRBV12-4
J: TRBJ2-7
size: .
D: .
CDR3: CASSRGQPYEQYF
DNA: TGTGCCAGCAGTAGAGGACAGCCCTACGAGCAGTACTTC

V: TRBV20-1
J: TRBJ2-2
size: .
D: TRBD2
CDR3: CSARASSNLAGANTGELFF
DNA: TGCAGTGCTAGGGCCTCTTCTAATCTAGCGGGAGCGAACACCGGGGAGCTGTTTTTT

V: TRBV30
J: TRBJ2-7
size: many
D: .
CDR3: CAWSVTGISWLTYEQYF
DNA: TGTGCCTGGAGTGTAACAGGTATATCTTGGTTAACCTACGAGCAGTACTTC

V: TRBV12-3/TRBV12-4
J: TRBJ2-1
size: many
D: TRBD2
CDR3: CASSLSSGLAHNEQFF
DNA: TGTGCCAGCAGTTTAAGCTCGGGACTAGCCCATAATGAGCAGTTCTTC

V: TRBV10-1
J: TRBJ2-7
size: .
D: TRBD2
CDR3: CASRTIGLASSEQYF
DNA: TGCGCCAGTCGCACGATTGGACTAGCGTCCTCCGAGCAGTACTTC

V: TRBV2
J: TRBJ2-7
size: .
D: .
CDR3: CASRLRDTSYEQYF
DNA: TGTGCCAGCCGACTCCGGGACACCTCCTACGAGCAGTACTTC

V: TRBV20-1
J: TRBJ1-2
size: many
D: TRBD1
CDR3: CSARGNRGDYGYTF
DNA: TGCAGTGCTAGAGGAAACAGGGGGGACTATGGCTACACCTTC

V: TRBV10-3
J: TRBJ2-4
size: .
D: .
CDR3: CAISGGNNIQYF
DNA: TGTGCCATCAGTGGCGGGAACAACATTCAGTACTTC

V: TRBV12-3/TRBV12-4
J: TRBJ1-5
size: many
D: .
CDR3: CASSHTGSNQPQHF
DNA: TGTGCCAGCAGCCATACAGGGAGCAATCAGCCCCAGCATTTT

V: TRBV25-1
J: TRBJ2-7
size: few
D: .
CDR3: CASSESGREASYEQYF
DNA: TGTGCCAGCAGTGAATCTGGCAGGGAGGCATCCTACGAGCAGTACTTC

V: TRBV4-1
J: TRBJ2-7
size: .
D: .
CDR3: CASSLKFTDYEQYF
DNA: TGCGCCAGCAGCCTCAAGTTCACAGACTACGAGCAGTACTTC

V: TRBV7-3
J: TRBJ2-3
size: few
D: .
CDR3: CASGGPGSTDTQYF
DNA: TGTGCCAGCGGGGGCCCTGGCAGCACAGATACGCAGTATTTT

V: TRBV25-1
J: TRBJ2-7
size: many
D: TRBD2
CDR3: CASSELSGRMYEQYF
DNA: TGTGCCAGCAGTGAATTGAGCGGGAGGATGTACGAGCAGTACTTC

V: TRBV11-2
J: TRBJ2-5
size: many
D: .
CDR3: CASSLGVFEETQYF
DNA: TGTGCCAGCAGCTTAGGGGTTTTCGAAGAGACCCAGTACTTC

V: TRBV29-1
J: TRBJ2-3
size: many
D: TRBD2
CDR3: CSAFSGSEQYF
DNA: TGCAGCGCCTTTAGCGGGAGTGAGCAGTATTTT

V: TRBV24-1
J: TRBJ2-1
size: .
D: .
CDR3: CATSDTLSSYNEQFF
DNA: TGTGCCACCAGTGACACGCTGAGCTCCTACAATGAGCAGTTCTTC

V: TRBV12-3/TRBV12-4
J: TRBJ1-2
size: many
D: .
CDR3: CASSLRTLYGYTF
DNA: TGTGCCAGCAGTTTAAGGACCCTCTATGGCTACACCTTC

V: TRBV12-3/TRBV12-4
J: TRBJ2-3
size: .
D: TRBD2
CDR3: CASIPTSGSGSTDTQYF
DNA: TGTGCCAGCATCCCGACTAGCGGGAGTGGAAGCACAGATACGCAGTATTTT

V: TRBV9
J: TRBJ1-6
size: many
D: .
CDR3: CASSVATGRNSPLHF
DNA: TGTGCCAGCAGCGTAGCTACAGGGCGCAATTCACCCCTCCACTTT

V: TRBV7-7
J: TRBJ2-5
size: .
D: TRBD2
CDR3: CASSTYPGTSVQETQYF
DNA: TGTGCCAGCAGCACCTACCCGGGGACTAGCGTACAAGAGACCCAGTACTTC

V: TRBV20-1
J: TRBJ2-1
size: .
D: TRBD2
CDR3: CSVRGAGVKNEQFF
DNA: TGCAGTGTCCGAGGGGCGGGAGTAAAGAATGAGCAGTTCTTC

V: TRBV12-3/TRBV12-4
J: TRBJ1-5
size: many
D: .
CDR3: CASSLGGNGQPQHF
DNA: TGTGCCAGCAGTTTAGGAGGGAACGGTCAGCCCCAGCATTTT

V: TRBV11-2
J: TRBJ2-5
size: many
D: TRBD1
CDR3: CASSVTQGAGETQYF
DNA: TGTGCCAGCAGCGTAACACAGGGGGCGGGGGAGACCCAGTACTTC

V: TRBV13
J: TRBJ2-1
size: many
D: TRBD2
CDR3: CASSFHTSGQGQFF
DNA: TGTGCCAGCAGCTTCCATACTAGCGGGCAGGGACAGTTCTTC

V: TRBV24-1
J: TRBJ2-7
size: once
D: .
CDR3: CATSDLRRNNEQYF
DNA: TGTGCCACCAGTGATTTAAGGCGAAACAATGAGCAGTACTTC

V: TRBV5-1
J: TRBJ2-5
size: many
D: .
CDR3: CASSLAGAVETQYF
DNA: TGCGCCAGCAGCTTGGCGGGAGCTGTGGAGACCCAGTACTTC

V: TRBV6-2/TRBV6-3
J: TRBJ1-5
size: few
D: .
CDR3: CASTLSGEVGNQPQHF
DNA: TGTGCCAGCACCCTGAGCGGGGAGGTGGGCAATCAGCCCCAGCATTTT

V: TRBV28
J: TRBJ1-2
size: many
D: TRBD1
CDR3: CASSSTGLNYGYTF
DNA: TGTGCCAGCAGTTCGACAGGGCTCAACTATGGCTACACCTTC

V: TRBV28
J: TRBJ2-3
size: many
D: TRBD2
CDR3: CASSFRTSGRATDTQYF
DNA: TGTGCCAGCAGTTTTAGGACTAGCGGGAGGGCAACAGATACGCAGTATTTT

V: TRBV27
J: TRBJ1-5
size: .
D: .
CDR3: CASSQRGLSNQPQHF
DNA: TGTGCCAGCAGTCAACGGGGCCTAAGCAATCAGCCCCAGCATTTT

V: TRBV12-3/TRBV12-4
J: TRBJ1-4
size: many
D: .
CDR3: CASSLLSLNEKLFF
DNA: TGTGCCAGCAGTCTATTAAGTCTTAATGAAAAACTGTTTTTT

V: TRBV2
J: TRBJ2-4
size: .
D: TRBD2
CDR3: CASSEPGTSGNIQYF
DNA: TGTGCCAGCAGTGAACCCGGGACTAGCGGGAACATTCAGTACTTC

V: TRBV30
J: TRBJ2-7
size: .
D: .
CDR3: CAWIPKLEGYEQYF
DNA: TGTGCCTGGATCCCTAAACTCGAGGGCTACGAGCAGTACTTC

V: TRBV12-3/TRBV12-4
J: TRBJ2-2
size: many
D: .
CDR3: CASSLRSANTGELFF
DNA: TGTGCCAGCAGTTTAAGGAGCGCGAACACCGGGGAGCTGTTTTTT